The 23 T cell receptor beta chains below all came from one sample that was sequenced in a study of cytomegalovirus exposure and HLA in healthy donors (dated by TCRdb to between 2016 and 2019). Library construction relied on the immunoSEQ multiplex PCR assay. The multiplex PCR relied on a mix of 60 forward primers for TCR Vbeta segments and 13 reverse primers for TCR Jbeta segments. The immuneACCESS repertoire file appears here via TCRdb, limited to in-frame rearrangements. These files lack a portion of the clones; in checked studies, under half of the deficit traces to unresolved V genes, and the cause of the others is not known. The sample has fewer than 150,000 clones on record, roughly 80% of them singletons. Around 4.3% of the sample is taken by the ten largest. Material: PBMCs. These TCRs come from a man aged 40-49 years in good health and CMV-seropositive.

A single count supports this clone. CDR3 region: CASSETGELFF. The CDR3 coding sequence is TGTGCCAGCAGCGAGACCGGGGAGCTGTTTTTT. The chain joins TRBV2 to TRBJ2-2; D call uncertain. Per germline, CDR1 SNHLY and CDR2 FYNNEI. This CDR3 has 11 amino acids. Trimming shortened V by 6 bases and J by 5 bases, and 4 bases separated the two germline ends.

The chain is built from TRBV9 and TRBJ2-5, with 9 positions matching TRBD1. The CDR3 is 13 amino acids. J gave up 5 bases and V 2 bases, and 1 base lay outside the gene matches. Germline lookup yields CDR1 SGDLS and CDR2 YYNGEE. CDR3 sequence reads: CASSVGQGETQYF. CDR3 nucleotides: TGTGCCAGCAGCGTGGGACAGGGCGAGACCCAGTACTTC. Full variable domain (remainder filled in from reference TRBV9 and TRBJ2-5): DSGVTQTPKHLITATGQRVTLRCSPRSGDLSVYWYQQSLDQGLQFLIQYYNGEERAKGNILERFSAQQFPDLHSELNLSSLELGDSALYFCASSVGQGETQYFGPGTRLLVL.

This clone came up a few times. This chain links TRBV19 with TRBJ1-4, with D unresolved. The CDR3 is 14 residues long. Trimming removed 8 bases from V and 6 bases from J, with 16 bases in between. In germline, CDR1 is LNHDA, CDR2 SQIVND (reference sequence). CDR3 in amino acids: CASGFSILDEKLFF. CDR3 in DNA: TGTGCCAGTGGCTTTAGTATTCTAGATGAAAAACTGTTTTTT.

V and J are TRBV9 and TRBJ2-4, with 10 bases that match TRBD1. This CDR3 has 14 residues. J was trimmed by 9 bases and V by 2 bases; bases with no gene match: 5. CDR1 is SGDLS and CDR2 is YYNGEE in the germline V gene. The DNA of the CDR3 is TGTGCCAGCAGCGTGGGACAGGGGTTTAGCATTCAGTACTTC. Its protein product is CASSVGQGFSIQYF.

The chain has TRBV5-1 and TRBJ2-5; D perhaps matches TRBD2 (7 bases). V lost 7 bases to trimming and J lost 1 base, with 17 bases between them. Germline V lookup: CDR1 SGHRS, CDR2 YFSETQ. The CDR3 covers 15 residues. CDR3 in DNA: TGCGCCAGCGAAATACAGGGAGGGGTCCAAGAGACCCAGTACTTC. This encodes CASEIQGGVQETQYF. Full variable domain (missing parts from reference TRBV5-1 and TRBJ2-5): KAGVTQTPRYLIKTRGQQVTLSCSPISGHRSVSWYQQTPGQGLQFLFEYFSETQRNKGNFPGRFSGRQFSNSRSEMNVSTLELGDSALYLCASEIQGGVQETQYFGPGTRLLVL.

This clone has a handful of counts. The CDR3 region is CASSQGDRGGHQPQHF. CDR3 in DNA: TGCGCCAGCAGCCAAGGGGACAGGGGTGGTCACCAGCCCCAGCATTTT. The V and J genes are TRBV4-1 and TRBJ1-5, with 10 bases identical to TRBD1. The CDR3 covers 16 residues. V shed 1 base and J 7 bases; nucleotides not matched to a gene: 7. Germline CDR1 and CDR2: MGHRA and YSYEKL.

This chain connects TRBV9 to TRBJ2-6; possible D gene TRBD2, 5 bases. V was cut by 0 bases and J by 9 bases, with 7 bases left in between. The CDR3 runs 13 residues. Germline CDR1 SGDLS, CDR2 YYNGEE. The CDR3 is CASSVAGFNVLTF. CDR3 DNA: TGTGCCAGCAGCGTAGCGGGGTTCAACGTCCTGACTTTC.

The chain carries TRBV19 and TRBJ2-3; tentatively, D is TRBD2 (6 bases). CDR1 is LNHDA, CDR2 SQIVND, per germline (reference sequence). V dropped 6 bases and J dropped 0 bases, with 13 bases sitting between them. The CDR3 is made up of 15 amino acids. The CDR3 sequence: CASSQWGVSTDTQYF. CDR3 nucleotides: TGTGCCAGTAGCCAATGGGGGGTCAGCACAGATACGCAGTATTTT.

This clone was seen a single time. The V gene is TRBV5-1, the J gene TRBJ2-5, with 9 bases that match TRBD1. V was clipped by 0 bases and J by 2 bases; unmatched bases: 5. CDR3 length: 16 amino acids. The germline V gene has CDR1 SGHRS and CDR2 YFSETQ. The CDR3 nucleotides are TGCGCCAGCAGCTTGGCGGCTGGGACAGGGCAAGAGACCCAGTACTTC. Amino acid sequence: CASSLAAGTGQETQYF. Complete variable domain (other parts from reference TRBV5-1 and TRBJ2-5): KAGVTQTPRYLIKTRGQQVTLSCSPISGHRSVSWYQQTPGQGLQFLFEYFSETQRNKGNFPGRFSGRQFSNSRSEMNVSTLELGDSALYLCASSLAAGTGQETQYFGPGTRLLVL.

This chain connects TRBV7-8 to TRBJ1-5, with 8 positions matching TRBD1. Trimming cost V 5 bases and J 0 bases; bases outside gene matches: 12. Germline assignment: CDR1 SGHVS and CDR2 FQNEAQ. The CDR3 has 18 amino acids. The CDR3, as DNA: TGTGCCAGCAGCACGGGACAGGCCAACTTTTATAGCAATCAGCCCCAGCATTTT. Translating gives CASSTGQANFYSNQPQHF.

The rearrangement links TRBV6-1 to TRBJ1-5, with 8 bases aligning to TRBD1. The CDR3 covers 18 residues. Germline lookup yields CDR1 MNHNS and CDR2 SASEGT. The J segment lost 6 bases and the V segment lost 1 base, leaving 14 bases of the junction unmatched. This chain's CDR3 is CASSEGQGPGQGSQPQHF. The DNA for the CDR3 is TGTGCCAGCAGTGAAGGCCAGGGGCCTGGACAGGGTAGTCAGCCCCAGCATTTT.

This clone was observed a handful of times. J is TRBJ1-2 and V is TRBV5-1; 10 bases match TRBD1. The length of the CDR3 is 16 residues. Trimming at V came to 4 bases and at J to 2 bases, leaving 8 bases not matched to a gene. CDR1 SGHRS and CDR2 YFSETQ come from the germline V gene. CDR3 in DNA: TGCGCCAGCAGCCCAGCAAGGACAGGGGGAAACTATGGCTACACCTTC. Its translation is CASSPARTGGNYGYTF.

The J gene is TRBJ2-6, the V gene TRBV10-3; maybe TRBD1 (6 bases). CDR1 is ENHRY and CDR2 is SYGVKD in the germline V gene. Deletions cut 2 bases from V and 4 bases from J, with 12 bases between. The CDR3 length is 16 residues. The CDR3 spells CAISEGQGLGANVLTF. In nucleotides, the CDR3 is TGTGCCATCAGTGAGGGGCAGGGGCTAGGGGCCAACGTCCTGACTTTC.

The V call is TRBV29-1, the J call TRBJ2-1, with TRBD1 as a possible D gene (5 bases). Germline V gene lookup returns CDR1 SQVTM and CDR2 ANQGSEA. With 3 bases removed from V and 8 bases from J, the gap between germline ends came to 11 bases. This CDR3 is built from 12 residues. The CDR3 spells CSVDRVTDEQFF. CDR3 nucleotides: TGCAGCGTTGACAGGGTAACGGATGAGCAGTTCTTC.

The V gene is TRBV5-1, the J gene TRBJ1-4, with TRBD1 matching 8 bases. The CDR3 extends over 14 amino acids. Germline assignment: CDR1 SGHRS and CDR2 YFSETQ. V lost 2 bases, J lost 8 bases, and 5 bases stayed unmatched. CDR3 in amino acids: CASSFGQGGEKLFF. DNA of the CDR3: TGCGCCAGCAGCTTCGGACAGGGTGGGGAAAAACTGTTTTTT.

J is TRBJ2-3 and V is TRBV5-1, with TRBD1 identical over 8 bases. The CDR3 loop spans 16 amino acids. V was clipped by 1 base and J by 1 base; unmatched bases: 5. Germline V gene sequence: CDR1 SGHRS, CDR2 YFSETQ. The CDR3 coding sequence is TGCGCCAGCAGCTTGTCACCGGGACAGGGCACAGATACGCAGTATTTT. Protein sequence: CASSLSPGQGTDTQYF.

DNA of the CDR3: TGTGCCAGCAGCCCAGGGGGCAAAAACGCAGATACGCAGTATTTT. It encodes CASSPGGKNADTQYF. The V and J genes are TRBV7-2 and TRBJ2-3; 8 bases map to TRBD1. Germline CDR1 is SGHTA and CDR2 is FQGNSA. V was clipped by 5 bases and J by 4 bases; unmatched bases: 8. CDR3 length equals 15 residues.

V is TRBV9 and J is TRBJ2-5; D is perhaps TRBD1 (6 bases). Germline CDR1 SGDLS, CDR2 YYNGEE. CDR3 length equals 15 residues. Trimming cost V 0 bases and J 9 bases, with 18 bases left between them. The CDR3 bases are TGTGCCAGCAGCGTAGGAGGGACACAGATTGGGGCCCAGTACTTC. It encodes CASSVGGTQIGAQYF.

The CDR3, as DNA: TGTGCCAGCTCACCACTAACAGGGCGAAGGGAGACCCAGTACTTC. Translated: CASSPLTGRRETQYF. The chain uses TRBV18 and TRBJ2-5, with D possibly being TRBD1 (6 bases). Looked up from germline, CDR1 is KGHSH and CDR2 is LQKENI. The germline V and J ends were trimmed by 1 base and 5 bases, with 14 bases remaining between them. CDR3 size: 15 residues.

V gene TRBV5-4 combines with J gene TRBJ1-4; possible D gene TRBD1, 5 bases. This CDR3 region has 17 residues. Germline V gene data show CDR1 as SGHNT and CDR2 as YYREEE (reference sequence). V gave up 0 bases and J gave up 0 bases, with 12 bases separating them. The CDR3 reads CASSLAQGAPTNEKLFF. The DNA of the CDR3 is TGTGCCAGCAGCTTGGCGCAGGGCGCCCCAACTAATGAAAAACTGTTTTTT.

V gene TRBV5-1 combines with J gene TRBJ1-2; no reliable D call. Germline CDR1 is SGHRS and CDR2 is YFSETQ. The V end was cut by 2 bases, the J end by 5 bases, with 7 bases between. The CDR3 contains 12 residues. The CDR3: CASSFGEYGYTF. CDR3 coding DNA: TGCGCCAGCAGCTTCGGGGAGTATGGCTACACCTTC. Filled out from reference TRBV5-1 and TRBJ1-2, the complete variable domain reads KAGVTQTPRYLIKTRGQQVTLSCSPISGHRSVSWYQQTPGQGLQFLFEYFSETQRNKGNFPGRFSGRQFSNSRSEMNVSTLELGDSALYLCASSFGEYGYTFGSGTRLTVV.

The chain recombines TRBV6-6 with TRBJ2-3, with a weak D call TRBD2 (5 bases). Germline V CDR1 and CDR2: MNHNY, SVGAGI (reference sequence). CDR3 length equals 14 residues. With 8 bases removed from V and 0 bases from J, the gap between germline ends came to 12 bases. The CDR3 sequence is CASVPGGSTDTQYF. The CDR3 DNA follows: TGTGCCAGCGTGCCAGGAGGTAGCACAGATACGCAGTATTTT.

This clone was counted a single time. CDR3 DNA sequence: TGTGCCAGCAGCTTGTACGGGACTAGCGGGAGCTCTTTAGCAGATACGCAGTATTTT. This sequence encodes CASSLYGTSGSSLADTQYF. The genes are TRBV5-4 and TRBJ2-3; 14 nucleotides align to TRBD2. The CDR3 totals 19 residues. The germline V gene encodes CDR1 SGHNT and CDR2 YYREEE (reference sequence). The V and J ends lost 1 base and 4 bases, in that order; junction bases with no gene match: 11. The full variable domain, with the rest looked up from reference TRBV5-4 and TRBJ2-3, is ETGVTQSPTHLIKTRGQQVTLRCSSQSGHNTVSWYQQALGQGPQFIFQYYREEENGRGNFPPRFSGLQFPNYSSELNVNALELDDSALYLCASSLYGTSGSSLADTQYFGPGTRLTVL.